What follows are 9 T cell receptor beta chains derived from one specimen sequenced in a study of regulatory T cells in long-lasting Graves disease. Relying on iRepertoire HTBI primers and Arm-PCR of CDR3 regions, the team built TCR beta libraries. TCRdb recomputed calls from the multiplex PCR reads with MiXCR, one row per CDR3 protein. The sample carries 360,000 or so distinct CDR3 sequences, roughly 23% recorded once. Documented time point: persistent/refractory GD, antithyroid drugs over 5 years with positive TRAb. Generation of the TCR library employed RNA extracted from PBMCs. This material consisted of peripheral blood mononuclear cells (PBMCs), taken when the disease was refractory, from a patient treated with antithyroid drugs. The receptors originated from a woman between 40 and 55 years old with Graves disease.

The rearrangement links TRBV5-1 to TRBJ1-2; a weak D match, TRBD1 (5 bases). V was trimmed by 3 bases and J by 0 bases, leaving 15 bases between them. The germline V gene has CDR1 SGHRS and CDR2 YFSETQ. This CDR3 has 16 amino acids. CDR3 in DNA: TGCGCCAGCAGCTCGTTTTCGACAGACTCTAACTATGGCTACACCTTC. This sequence encodes CASSSFSTDSNYGYTF.

This clonotype was detected only a few times. The gene calls are TRBV11-3 and TRBJ2-1; no clear D. This CDR3 comprises 13 residues. CDR1 and CDR2 from the germline V gene are SGHNT and YENEEA. Trimming removed 0 bases from V and 7 bases from J, with 7 bases in between. CDR3 in DNA: TGTGCCAGCAGCTTAGAACTGGAAAATGAGCAGTTCTTC. Protein product: CASSLELENEQFF.

This clonotype was counted a single time. This clone may be a read error of a much larger clone one base away. Since the CDR3 does not end with the conserved phenylalanine or tryptophan, this likely comes from a read error. The chain is built from TRBV15 and TRBJ2-5; D not certain. The CDR3 is 14 residues long. V lost 1 base to trimming and J lost 2 bases, with 8 bases between them. CDR1 and CDR2 (germline): LNHNV, YYDKDF (reference sequence). CDR3 amino acids: CATSRAYQQETQYI. The CDR3 region has the DNA TGTGCCACCAGCAGAGCCTACCAACAAGAGACCCAGTACATC.

As concerns this clonotype: One junction end does not reproduce the germline sequence, and a read error may be involved. The V call is TRBV2, the J call TRBJ1-4; D is undetermined. This CDR3 comprises 15 residues. Germline V gene lookup returns CDR1 SNHLY and CDR2 FYNNEI. The CDR3, as DNA: TGTGCCGGCAGTGAAGCGTTGGGTACACTCGAAAAACTGTTTTTT. As protein: CAGSEALGTLEKLFF. The full variable domain, its missing parts supplied by reference TRBV2 and TRBJ1-4, is EPEVTQTPSHQVTQMGQEVILRCVPISNHLYFYWYRQILGQKVEFLVSFYNNEISEKSEIFDDQFSVERPDGSNFTLKIRSTKLEDSAMYFCAGSEALGTLEKLFFGSGTQLSVL.

The chain couples TRBV28 to TRBJ2-7, with D perhaps TRBD2 (6 bases). CDR1 and CDR2 from the germline V gene are MDHEN and SYDVKM. CDR3 size: 16 residues. Trimming took off 6 bases at V and 12 bases at J, with 30 bases between the two ends. The CDR3, as DNA: TGTGCCAGCAGCCAAAGAGACCGTAGCGGCCCTACGAAATCGTACTTC. It is translated as CASSQRDRSGPTKSYF.

In its sample, this clonotype was seen many times. The chain employs TRBV10-3 and TRBJ2-7; D not resolved. The germline gives CDR1 ENHRY, CDR2 SYGVKD. This CDR3 spans 12 amino acids. V gave up 1 base and J gave up 5 bases, with 6 bases separating them. The CDR3 here is CAISEFENEQYF. The CDR3 DNA follows: TGTGCCATCAGTGAGTTTGAAAACGAGCAGTACTTC.

The CDR3 region is CASSPGTSDTGELFF. CDR3 nucleotide sequence: TGTGCCAGCAGTCCCGGGACTAGCGACACCGGGGAGCTGTTTTTT. V and J are TRBV6-4 and TRBJ2-2, with 10 bases identical to TRBD2. The CDR3 is made up of 15 amino acids. Germline values: CDR1 MRHNA, CDR2 SNTAGT. J gave up 3 bases and V 5 bases, and 3 bases lay outside the gene matches.

This clonotype was seen a handful of times. A read error may produce the germline difference seen at one junction end. The V gene is TRBV6-1, the J gene TRBJ1-5; D is perhaps TRBD1 (6 bases). The CDR3 sequence is 15 residues long. Germline values: CDR1 MNHNS, CDR2 SASEGT. CDR3 bases: TGTGCCAGCAGGGAAGGGGGGACTGGGAATCAGCCCCAGCATTTT. Translating it yields CASREGGTGNQPQHF.

In the case of this clonotype: This sequence may be a read error, since a much larger clone differs from it by one base. In nucleotides, the CDR3 is TGTGCCATCAGTTTTTCGGCAGCGGGACATTACGAGCAGTACTTC. Translating gives CAISFSAAGHYEQYF. This chain connects TRBV28 to TRBJ2-7; TRBD2 is a possible D gene (7 bases). CDR1 and CDR2 (germline): MDHEN, SYDVKM. The CDR3 is made up of 15 amino acids.